Shown below are 17 T cell receptor beta chains from a single sample sequenced in a study of T-cell memory formation after mild COVID-19. In TCRdb, the 5' RACE reads were re-called with MiXCR into one record per CDR3 protein. The sample holds some 320,000 distinct CDR3 sequences, 14% seen once. Sequenced input: PBMCs or a T cell subset sorted from them (not recorded which). The receptors were gathered from a man between 18 and 35 years old who had mild COVID-19 (a few samples of this study predate the infection). Cell type and time point are not known.

This clonotype occurred a few times. The genes are TRBV6-5 and TRBJ2-5; D is unclear. V was clipped by 0 bases and J by 2 bases, with 7 bases between them. This CDR3 comprises 14 residues. Germline V gene lookup returns CDR1 MNHEY and CDR2 SVGAGI. CDR3 in DNA: TGTGCCAGCAGTTACTCGAACGGTCAAGAGACCCAGTACTTC. Its translation is CASSYSNGQETQYF.

This clonotype was seen more than once but under ten times. The chain has TRBV6-5 and TRBJ2-5, with D hard to call. V lost 0 bases to trimming and J lost 3 bases, with 14 bases between them. CDR1 is MNHEY and CDR2 is SVGAGI in the germline V gene. The CDR3 is 16 residues long. Here the CDR3 reads CASSYSVGIAKETQYF. As DNA, the CDR3 is TGTGCCAGCAGTTACTCGGTGGGCATAGCCAAAGAGACCCAGTACTTC.

This clonotype was recorded a few times. The chain has TRBV11-2 and TRBJ1-1; tentatively, D is TRBD1 (6 bases). CDR3 length equals 15 residues. CDR1 SGHAT and CDR2 FQNNGV come from the germline V gene. V gave up 4 bases and J gave up 1 base, with 13 bases separating them. The CDR3 is CASSSAKQGNTEAFF. Written as DNA, the CDR3 is TGTGCCAGCAGCTCCGCGAAACAGGGGAACACTGAAGCTTTCTTT.

The chain joins TRBV20-1 to TRBJ2-2; unclear D gene. This CDR3 spans 14 amino acids. Per germline, CDR1 DFQATT and CDR2 SNEGSKA (reference sequence). V was shortened by 7 bases and J by 4 bases, with 16 bases between the two germline ends. Written as DNA, the CDR3 is TGCAGTGTTTTACTACCAACAAGCACCGGGGAGCTGTTTTTT. This translates into CSVLLPTSTGELFF.

Comments on this clonotype: A much larger clone lies one base from this, so it may be a read error. The rearrangement uses TRBV7-2 and TRBJ1-2; D possibly corresponds to TRBD1 (5 bases). The germline gives CDR1 SGHTA, CDR2 FQGNSA. CDR3 length: 13 residues. This CDR3 reads CDSRTGTDYGYTF. The DNA for the CDR3 is TGTGACAGCAGGACCGGGACGGACTATGGCTACACCTTC.

This clonotype was counted only a few times. This rearrangement joins TRBV5-1 to TRBJ1-1, with D unresolved. CDR1 SGHRS and CDR2 YFSETQ come from the germline V gene. This CDR3 spans 11 amino acids. The V and J ends lost 5 bases and 7 bases respectively, with 9 bases between them. CDR3: CASRAGREAFF. CDR3 nucleotides: TGCGCCAGCAGGGCAGGCCGTGAAGCTTTCTTT.

V usage is TRBV20-1 and J usage is TRBJ2-5; D might be TRBD2 (6 bases). CDR3 length: 15 residues. Per the germline V gene, CDR1 is DFQATT and CDR2 is SNEGSKA (reference sequence). The V and J ends lost 5 bases and 5 bases respectively, with 21 bases between them. The chain's CDR3 is CSAASDYSPGETQYF. DNA of the CDR3: TGCAGTGCTGCCTCGGACTATTCCCCCGGGGAGACCCAGTACTTC.

This clonotype has just a few counts. The rearrangement links TRBV19 to TRBJ2-3; 14 positions match TRBD2. Per the germline V gene, CDR1 is LNHDA and CDR2 is SQIVND (reference sequence). This CDR3 region has 15 residues. Trimming at V came to 9 bases and at J to 5 bases, leaving 7 bases not matched to a gene. CDR3 loop: CASRAGTSGGDTQYF. The CDR3 DNA reads TGTGCCAGCCGCGCCGGGACTAGCGGGGGAGATACGCAGTATTTT.

The V call is TRBV18, the J call TRBJ2-5, with a weak D call TRBD2 (6 bases). Germline loops: CDR1 KGHSH, CDR2 LQKENI. The CDR3 runs 15 residues. Between the trimmed V and J ends, which lost 5 bases and 5 bases, there was a span of 18 bases. DNA of the CDR3: TGTGCCAGCTCATCCGGATCGGGAGAGGCGGAGACCCAGTACTTC. Amino acid sequence: CASSSGSGEAETQYF.

In this sample, this clonotype turned up a few times. The CDR3 protein is CASSRAAEANYGYTF. In DNA form, the CDR3 reads TGTGCCAGCAGCCGAGCGGCGGAAGCTAACTATGGCTACACCTTC. The rearrangement links TRBV7-2 to TRBJ1-2, with D hard to call. This CDR3 comprises 15 residues. Per the germline V gene, CDR1 is SGHTA and CDR2 is FQGNSA. V was pared by 5 bases and J by 0 bases, with 13 bases between.

The chain couples TRBV9 to TRBJ1-4; no reliable D call. V was clipped by 0 bases and J by 8 bases, with 17 bases between them. The CDR3 is 16 residues long. Germline CDR1 and CDR2: SGDLS and YYNGEE. The CDR3 nucleotides are TGTGCCAGCAGCGTAGGATCCGGTCTCGATGGGGAAAAACTGTTTTTT. It is translated as CASSVGSGLDGEKLFF.

V usage is TRBV9 and J usage is TRBJ2-3; D uncertain. The CDR3 runs to 15 residues. CDR1 and CDR2 from the germline V gene are SGDLS and YYNGEE. Trimming stripped 0 bases from V and 2 bases from J, with 10 bases between. This CDR3 reads CASSVGGFSTDTQYF. The DNA for the CDR3 is TGTGCCAGCAGCGTAGGAGGATTCTCCACAGATACGCAGTATTTT.

In this sample, this clonotype turned up a few times. The chain joins TRBV5-1 to TRBJ2-5; TRBD2 matches at 7 bases. V shed 4 bases, J shed 5 bases, and the junction held 11 bases outside the gene matches. The CDR3 extends over 15 amino acids. Germline V gives CDR1 SGHRS, CDR2 YFSETQ. Written as DNA, the CDR3 is TGCGCCAGCAGCACCTCCCGGGGGGTCTTGGAGACCCAGTACTTC. Amino acid sequence: CASSTSRGVLETQYF.

V and J are TRBV11-2 and TRBJ2-6, with D hard to call. The germline V gene encodes CDR1 SGHAT and CDR2 FQNNGV. Between the trimmed V and J ends, which lost 5 bases and 5 bases, there was a span of 16 bases. The CDR3 runs to 16 residues. The CDR3, as DNA: TGTGCCAGCAGCCCCCTCCTTGCCGCGAGGGCCAACGTCCTGACTTTC. Residues: CASSPLLAARANVLTF. Filled out from reference TRBV11-2 and TRBJ2-6, the complete variable domain reads EAGVAQSPRYKIIEKRQSVAFWCNPISGHATLYWYQQILGQGPKLLIQFQNNGVVDDSQLPKDRFSAERLKGVDSTLKIQPAKLEDSAVYLCASSPLLAARANVLTFGAGSRLTVL.

The CDR3 DNA reads TGCACTACCGATGTGGTGACAGGCAACTATGGCTACACCTTC. It encodes CTTDVVTGNYGYTF. This chain joins TRBV20-1 and TRBJ1-2, with D possibly being TRBD1 (6 bases). Germline V lookup: CDR1 DFQATT, CDR2 SNEGSKA (reference sequence). The CDR3 sequence is 14 residues long.

The J gene is TRBJ1-2, the V gene TRBV25-1; 8 positions agree with TRBD1. The CDR3 runs 15 residues. CDR1 is MGHDK, CDR2 SYGVNS, per germline. The V gene end was trimmed by 2 bases and the J gene end by 8 bases; junction bases not matched to a gene: 10. This chain's CDR3 is CASSEPGGSYGGYTF. The CDR3 coding sequence is TGTGCCAGCAGTGAACCAGGGGGCTCTTATGGGGGCTACACCTTC.

The V call is TRBV7-3, the J call TRBJ2-2; D could derive from TRBD1 or TRBD2 (5 bases each). Germline assignment: CDR1 SGHTA and CDR2 FQGTGA. CDR3 length: 16 amino acids. V was cut by 3 bases and J by 4 bases, with 15 bases left in between. The CDR3 DNA sequence: TGTGCCAGCAGCTTTGGGGGAATAAGCGGCACCGGGGAGCTGTTTTTT. Translated, it gives CASSFGGISGTGELFF.